This TCR beta chain was captured by sequencing in a study of T-cell memory formation after mild COVID-19. This clonotype was observed a handful of times. This CDR3 has 15 residues. Germline V CDR1 and CDR2: SQVTM, ANQGSEA. Trimming at V came to 2 bases and at J to 2 bases, leaving 8 bases not matched to a gene. TCRdb re-analysed the 5' RACE reads in MiXCR, keeping a single row per CDR3 protein. Of hundreds of thousands of distinct CDR3 sequences listed, roughly a fifth are singletons. The chain links TRBV29-1 to TRBJ2-7; 8 bases map to TRBD2. The sequencing sample was made of PBMCs or a T cell subset sorted from them (not recorded which). The sequence was collected from a man aged 18 to 30 who had mild COVID-19 (a few samples of this study predate the infection). Cell type and time point are not known. In DNA, the CDR3 is TGCAGCGTTGAAACGGGGGCGGGGGGAACCTACGAGCAGTACTTC. Translation gives CSVETGAGGTYEQYF.